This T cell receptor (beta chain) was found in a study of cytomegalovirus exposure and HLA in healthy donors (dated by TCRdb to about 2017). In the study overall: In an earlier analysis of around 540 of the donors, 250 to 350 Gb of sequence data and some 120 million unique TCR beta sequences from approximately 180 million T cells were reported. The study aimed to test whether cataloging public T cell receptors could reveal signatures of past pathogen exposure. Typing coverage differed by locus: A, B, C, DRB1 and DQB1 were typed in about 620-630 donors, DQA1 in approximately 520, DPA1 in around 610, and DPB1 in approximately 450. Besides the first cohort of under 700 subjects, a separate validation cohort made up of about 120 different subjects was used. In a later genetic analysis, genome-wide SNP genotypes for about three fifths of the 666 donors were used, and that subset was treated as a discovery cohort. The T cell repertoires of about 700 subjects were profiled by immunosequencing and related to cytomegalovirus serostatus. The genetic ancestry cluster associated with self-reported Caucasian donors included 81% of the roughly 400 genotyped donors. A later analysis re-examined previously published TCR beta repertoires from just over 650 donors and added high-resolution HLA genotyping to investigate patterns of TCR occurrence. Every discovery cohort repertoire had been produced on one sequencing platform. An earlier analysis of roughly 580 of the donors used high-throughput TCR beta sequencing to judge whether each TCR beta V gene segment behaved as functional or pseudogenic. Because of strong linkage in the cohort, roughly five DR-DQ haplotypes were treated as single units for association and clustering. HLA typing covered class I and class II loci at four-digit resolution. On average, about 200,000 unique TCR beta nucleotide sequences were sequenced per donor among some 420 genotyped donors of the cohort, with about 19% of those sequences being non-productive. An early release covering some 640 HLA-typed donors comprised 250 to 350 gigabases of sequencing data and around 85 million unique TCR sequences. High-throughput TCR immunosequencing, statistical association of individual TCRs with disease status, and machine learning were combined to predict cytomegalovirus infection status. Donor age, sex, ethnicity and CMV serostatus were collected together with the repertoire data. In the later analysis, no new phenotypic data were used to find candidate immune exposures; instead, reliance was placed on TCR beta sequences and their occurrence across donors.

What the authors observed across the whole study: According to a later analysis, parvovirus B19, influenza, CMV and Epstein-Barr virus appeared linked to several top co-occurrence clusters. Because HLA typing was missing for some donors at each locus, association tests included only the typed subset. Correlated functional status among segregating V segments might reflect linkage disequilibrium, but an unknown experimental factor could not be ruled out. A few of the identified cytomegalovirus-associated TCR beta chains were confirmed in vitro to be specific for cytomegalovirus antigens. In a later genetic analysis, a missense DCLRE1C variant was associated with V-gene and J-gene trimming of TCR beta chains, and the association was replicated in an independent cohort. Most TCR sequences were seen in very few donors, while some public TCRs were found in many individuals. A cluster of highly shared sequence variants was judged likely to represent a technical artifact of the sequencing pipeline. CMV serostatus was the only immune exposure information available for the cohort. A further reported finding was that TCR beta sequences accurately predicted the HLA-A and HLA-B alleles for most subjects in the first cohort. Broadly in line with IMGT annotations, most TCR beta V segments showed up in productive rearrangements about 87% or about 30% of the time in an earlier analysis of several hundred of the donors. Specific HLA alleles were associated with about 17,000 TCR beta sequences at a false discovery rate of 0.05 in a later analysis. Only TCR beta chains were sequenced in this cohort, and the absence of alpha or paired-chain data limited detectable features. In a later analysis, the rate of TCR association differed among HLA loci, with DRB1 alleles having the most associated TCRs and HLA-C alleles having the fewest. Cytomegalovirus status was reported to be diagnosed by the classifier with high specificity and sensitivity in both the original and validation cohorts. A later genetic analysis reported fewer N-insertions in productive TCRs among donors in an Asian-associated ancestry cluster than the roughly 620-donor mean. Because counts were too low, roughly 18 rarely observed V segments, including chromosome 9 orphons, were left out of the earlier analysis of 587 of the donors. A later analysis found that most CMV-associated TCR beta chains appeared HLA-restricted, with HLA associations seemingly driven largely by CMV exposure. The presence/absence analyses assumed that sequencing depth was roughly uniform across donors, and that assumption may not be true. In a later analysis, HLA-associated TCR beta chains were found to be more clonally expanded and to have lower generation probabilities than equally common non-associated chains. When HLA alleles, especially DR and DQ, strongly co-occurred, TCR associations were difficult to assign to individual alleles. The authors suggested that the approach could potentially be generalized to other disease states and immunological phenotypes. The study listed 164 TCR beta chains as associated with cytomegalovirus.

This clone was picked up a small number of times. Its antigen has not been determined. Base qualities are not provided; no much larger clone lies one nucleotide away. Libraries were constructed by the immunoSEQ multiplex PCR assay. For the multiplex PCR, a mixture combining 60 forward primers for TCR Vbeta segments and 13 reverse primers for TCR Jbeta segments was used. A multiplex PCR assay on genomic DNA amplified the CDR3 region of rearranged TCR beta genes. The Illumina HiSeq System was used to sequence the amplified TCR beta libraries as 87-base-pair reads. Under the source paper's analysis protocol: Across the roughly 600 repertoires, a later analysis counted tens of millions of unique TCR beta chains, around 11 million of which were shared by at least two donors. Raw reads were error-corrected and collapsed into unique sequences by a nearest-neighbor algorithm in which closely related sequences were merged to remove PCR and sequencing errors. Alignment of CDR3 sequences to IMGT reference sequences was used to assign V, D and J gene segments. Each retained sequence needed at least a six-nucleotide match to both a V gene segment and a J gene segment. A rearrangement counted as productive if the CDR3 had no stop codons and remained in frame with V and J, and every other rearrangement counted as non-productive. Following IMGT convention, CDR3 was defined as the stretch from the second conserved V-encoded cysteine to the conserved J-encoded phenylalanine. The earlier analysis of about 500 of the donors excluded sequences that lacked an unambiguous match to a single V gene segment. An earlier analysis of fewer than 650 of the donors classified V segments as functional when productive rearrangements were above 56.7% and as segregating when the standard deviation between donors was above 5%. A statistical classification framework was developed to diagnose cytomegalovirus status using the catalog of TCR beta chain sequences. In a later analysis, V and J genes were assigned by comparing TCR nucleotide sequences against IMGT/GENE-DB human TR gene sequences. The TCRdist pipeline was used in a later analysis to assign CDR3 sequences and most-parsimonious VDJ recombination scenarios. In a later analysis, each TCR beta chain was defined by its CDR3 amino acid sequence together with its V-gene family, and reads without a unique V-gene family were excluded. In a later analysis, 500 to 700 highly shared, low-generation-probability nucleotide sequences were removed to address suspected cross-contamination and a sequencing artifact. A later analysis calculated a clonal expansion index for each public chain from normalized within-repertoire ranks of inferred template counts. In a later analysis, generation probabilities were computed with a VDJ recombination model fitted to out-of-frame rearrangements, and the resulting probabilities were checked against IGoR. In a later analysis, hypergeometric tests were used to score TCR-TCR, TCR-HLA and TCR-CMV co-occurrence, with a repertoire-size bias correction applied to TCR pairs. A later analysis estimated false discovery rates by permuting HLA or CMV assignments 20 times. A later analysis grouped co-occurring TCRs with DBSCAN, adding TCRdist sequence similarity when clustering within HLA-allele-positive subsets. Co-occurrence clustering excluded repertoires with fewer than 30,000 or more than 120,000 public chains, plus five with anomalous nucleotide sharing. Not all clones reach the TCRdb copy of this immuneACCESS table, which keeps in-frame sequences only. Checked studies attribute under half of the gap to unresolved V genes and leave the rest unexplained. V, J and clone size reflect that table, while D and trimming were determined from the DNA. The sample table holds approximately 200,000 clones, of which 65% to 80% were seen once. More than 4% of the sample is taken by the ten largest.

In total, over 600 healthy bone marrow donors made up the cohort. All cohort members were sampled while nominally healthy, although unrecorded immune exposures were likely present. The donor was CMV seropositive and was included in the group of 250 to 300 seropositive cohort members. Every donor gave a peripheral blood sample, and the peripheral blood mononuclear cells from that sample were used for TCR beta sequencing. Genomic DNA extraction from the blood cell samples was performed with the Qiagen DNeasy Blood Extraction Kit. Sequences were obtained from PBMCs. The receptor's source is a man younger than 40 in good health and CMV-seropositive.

The CDR3 corresponds to CACSRAAGGLSSYNEQFF. The DNA is TGTGCCTGCTCCCGGGCAGCGGGGGGACTGAGCTCCTACAATGAGCAGTTCTTC. The V and J segments used are TRBV30 and TRBJ2-1; a stretch of 9 junction bases matches TRBD2. In the germline V gene (reference sequence), CDR1 corresponds to GTSNPN and CDR2 to SVGIG. The CDR3, from cysteine to phenylalanine, totals 18 residues. Only the CDR3 DNA stays, 54 bases, in frame from base 1. Trimming removed 6 bases from V and 0 bases from J; the gene matches leave 15 bases unexplained.